The 9 T cell receptor beta chains presented below share a single source sample, sequenced in a study of blood T cell repertoires in COVID-19. Some clones are missing from TCRdb's copy, which holds only in-frame ones; the method was immunoSEQ multiplex PCR. The sample has over 200,000 clones; 85% to 90% are singletons. The sequencing sample was made of peripheral blood. The receptors shown here come from a young man with COVID-19, enrolled during active disease.

V gene TRBV28 combines with J gene TRBJ1-5, with a weak D call TRBD1 (5 bases). Looked up from germline, CDR1 is MDHEN and CDR2 is SYDVKM. The CDR3 contains 14 residues. The V gene lost 2 bases and the J gene lost 7 bases, with 12 bases spanning the gap. The CDR3 sequence is CASSLLTREQPQHF. Written as DNA, the CDR3 is TGTGCCAGCAGTTTACTGACCAGGGAACAGCCCCAGCATTTT.

The chain recombines TRBV12-5 with TRBJ2-2; 7 nucleotides align to TRBD1. V trimming: 8 bases; J trimming: 3 bases; junction bases outside the gene matches: 9. This CDR3 contains 15 residues. Looked up from germline, CDR1 is LGHNT and CDR2 is FRNRAP. Here the CDR3 reads CASRAPGGDTGELFF. The CDR3 DNA follows: TGTGCTAGTAGGGCCCCAGGGGGTGACACCGGGGAGCTGTTTTTT.

The J gene is TRBJ1-3, the V gene TRBV7-2; tentatively, D is TRBD1 (5 bases). V lost 2 bases and J 1 base, leaving 9 bases between the germline ends. The V gene's germline CDR1 is SGHTA and CDR2 FQGNSA. The CDR3 has 15 amino acids. CDR3 sequence: CASSLQGPSGNTIYF. The CDR3 DNA follows: TGTGCCAGCAGCTTACAGGGTCCATCTGGAAACACCATATATTTT.

The chain combines TRBV11-2 with TRBJ1-2; D gene unclear. The CDR3 extends over 15 amino acids. Germline lookup yields CDR1 SGHAT and CDR2 FQNNGV. Trimming stripped 6 bases from V and 4 bases from J, with 18 bases between. The CDR3 protein is CASRPEGGRVYGYTF. CDR3 nucleotides: TGTGCCAGCAGACCTGAGGGAGGAAGAGTCTATGGCTACACCTTC.

The V call is TRBV28, the J call TRBJ1-6; perhaps TRBD1 as D (5 bases). This CDR3 is built from 19 residues. Trimming removed 6 bases from V and 0 bases from J, with 21 bases in between. Germline CDR1 MDHEN, CDR2 SYDVKM. CDR3 residues: CASSLPGQGLSSYNSPLHF. The CDR3 DNA sequence: TGTGCCAGCAGCCTCCCCGGGCAGGGCCTTAGCTCCTATAATTCACCCCTCCACTTT. Full variable domain (missing parts from reference TRBV28 and TRBJ1-6): DVKVTQSSRYLVKRTGEKVFLECVQDMDHENMFWYRQDPGLGLRLIYFSYDVKMKEKGDIPEGYSVSREKKERFSLILESASTNQTSMYLCASSLPGQGLSSYNSPLHFGNGTRLTVT.

The CDR3 loop is CASSNRVLQPQHF. The DNA for the CDR3 is TGTGCCAGCAGTAACAGGGTTCTACAGCCCCAGCATTTT. The gene calls are TRBV2 and TRBJ1-5, with TRBD1 as a possible D gene (6 bases). This CDR3 comprises 13 residues. V was clipped by 5 bases and J by 7 bases, with 12 bases between them. The germline V gene has CDR1 SNHLY and CDR2 FYNNEI.

This chain uses TRBV27 with TRBJ2-2; D is uncertain. V was cut by 0 bases and J by 0 bases, with 17 bases left in between. The germline gives CDR1 MNHEY, CDR2 SMNVEV (reference sequence). The length of the CDR3 is 19 residues. The CDR3 loop is CASSLSSRTGSANTGELFF. The CDR3 DNA reads TGTGCCAGCAGTTTATCCTCGAGAACCGGTTCTGCGAACACCGGGGAGCTGTTTTTT.

V is TRBV28 and J is TRBJ2-7; TRBD2 is a possible D gene (5 bases). V lost 6 bases to trimming and J lost 2 bases, with 17 bases between them. Germline V gene data show CDR1 as MDHEN and CDR2 as SYDVKM. CDR3 size: 15 residues. The CDR3: CASSQKPGNTYEQYF. As DNA, the CDR3 is TGTGCCAGCAGCCAGAAACCGGGGAATACCTACGAGCAGTACTTC.

The V and J genes are TRBV28 and TRBJ1-1; TRBD1 is a possible D gene (5 bases). V was cut by 2 bases and J by 4 bases, with 14 bases left in between. The CDR3 spans 15 residues. Germline V gene data show CDR1 as MDHEN and CDR2 as SYDVKM. CDR3 DNA: TGTGCCAGCAGTTTAGTTAGGAGGGGAGGCACTGAAGCTTTCTTT. The encoded protein is CASSLVRRGGTEAFF.